This passage covers 9 T cell receptor beta chains from one sample sequenced in a study of shared clonotypes between healthy human individuals. Using immunoSEQ multiplex PCR, the repertoire was profiled, and TCRdb retains in-frame clones only, with some absent. Here the sample spans fewer than 1.8 million clones, 97% to 99% being singletons. The specimen sequenced was naive CD4+ T cells sorted from blood. The subset: CD45RA+ positively selected. The source is a man aged 25-40 years in good health.

The chain carries TRBV7-9 and TRBJ1-5; D possibly corresponds to TRBD1 (6 bases). The CDR3 is made up of 16 amino acids. The germline gives CDR1 SEHNR, CDR2 FQNEAQ (reference sequence). Trimming removed 5 bases at V and 2 bases at J, with 16 bases between. The CDR3 nucleotides are TGTGCCAGCAGCCCCTGGGCAGGGGTGGGCAATCAGCCCCAGCATTTT. Amino acid sequence: CASSPWAGVGNQPQHF.

The chain couples TRBV6-5 to TRBJ2-7, with D possibly TRBD2 on 5 matching bases. The germline V gene has CDR1 MNHEY and CDR2 SVGAGI. The CDR3 runs 13 residues. V lost 4 bases, J lost 5 bases, and 12 bases lay in between. For the CDR3, the DNA is TGTGCCAGCAGTTTACTTTCGAGGGACGAGCAGTACTTC. Translation gives CASSLLSRDEQYF.

The chain recombines TRBV6-1 with TRBJ2-7, with TRBD2 as a possible D gene (6 bases). CDR1 and CDR2 (germline): MNHNS, SASEGT. CDR3 length: 13 amino acids. Trimming stripped 2 bases from V and 4 bases from J, with 9 bases between. CDR3 sequence: CASSESLAYEQYF. The CDR3 coding sequence is TGTGCCAGCAGTGAAAGTCTAGCGTACGAGCAGTACTTC.

This sequence joins TRBV5-4 and TRBJ2-5; 9 nucleotides align to TRBD2. From germline, CDR1 is SGHNT and CDR2 YYREEE (reference sequence). CDR3 length equals 16 residues. The junction had 12 bases not matched to a gene; V was cut back by 5 bases and J by 4 bases. For the CDR3, the DNA is TGTGCCAGCAGTTCTAGCGGGAAGGTTGTGGGAGAGACCCAGTACTTC. Translation gives CASSSSGKVVGETQYF.

V gene TRBV29-1 combines with J gene TRBJ2-7, with unresolved D. Germline values: CDR1 SQVTM, CDR2 ANQGSEA. The CDR3 covers 12 residues. Between the trimmed V and J ends, which lost 6 bases and 3 bases, there was a span of 12 bases. The CDR3 here is CSVAGPYYEQYF. CDR3 DNA: TGCAGCGTGGCCGGGCCCTACTACGAGCAGTACTTC.

This clone was detected only once. The chain joins TRBV10-2 to TRBJ2-1; 7 nucleotides align to TRBD1. J was trimmed by 6 bases and V by 4 bases; bases with no gene match: 9. Germline CDR1 and CDR2: WSHSY and SAAADI. The CDR3 is 15 amino acids. CDR3 DNA: TGCGCCAGCAGTGTGACAGGGCTGGTGGTCAATGAGCAGTTCTTC. Translation gives CASSVTGLVVNEQFF.

This clone showed up just once. The V gene is TRBV5-4, the J gene TRBJ1-1; a possible D gene is TRBD1 (5 bases). CDR3 size: 13 residues. Trimming removed 3 bases from V and 0 bases from J, with 6 bases in between. In germline, CDR1 is SGHNT, CDR2 YYREEE (reference sequence). This CDR3 is CASSWGLNTEAFF. The CDR3 DNA is TGTGCCAGCAGCTGGGGCTTGAACACTGAAGCTTTCTTT.

This sequence joins TRBV11-2 and TRBJ2-7, with D perhaps TRBD1 (6 bases). Germline CDR1 is SGHAT and CDR2 is FQNNGV. Trimming removed 6 bases from V and 2 bases from J, with 17 bases in between. CDR3 length: 15 residues. DNA for the CDR3: TGTGCCAGCAGACAACTCAGGGGTACTGCCTACGAGCAGTACTTC. Translated, it gives CASRQLRGTAYEQYF. Complete variable domain (other parts from reference TRBV11-2 and TRBJ2-7): EAGVAQSPRYKIIEKRQSVAFWCNPISGHATLYWYQQILGQGPKLLIQFQNNGVVDDSQLPKDRFSAERLKGVDSTLKIQPAKLEDSAVYLCASRQLRGTAYEQYFGPGTRLTVT.

V is TRBV6-5 and J is TRBJ2-7; TRBD2 might be the D (7 bases). CDR1 and CDR2 from the germline V gene are MNHEY and SVGAGI. The CDR3 runs 11 residues. V was clipped by 7 bases and J by 6 bases, with 10 bases between them. CDR3 nucleotide sequence: TGTGCCAGCAATAGGGGGGGCGAGCAGTACTTC. Translation: CASNRGGEQYF.